This section outlines one T cell receptor beta chain sequence together with its context. Its target is unknown. The V gene's germline CDR1 is MNHEY and CDR2 SMNVEV (reference sequence). The CDR3 is 16 residues long. The V gene lost 0 bases and the J gene lost 5 bases, with 13 bases spanning the gap. Time point here: week 35, safety follow-up. A 20-mer mutant IDH1 peptide at 300 ug was injected subcutaneously with topical imiquimod. The method was immunoSEQ multiplex PCR; TCRdb's version includes in-frame clones alone and lacks a portion of them. Here the sample spans tens of thousands of clones, 85% to 90% being singletons. This record belongs to a study of a mutant IDH1 vaccine in newly diagnosed glioma. Study details: The week-35 safety follow-up was V12, and the week-47 study end was V13. Study findings and constraints: Pseudoprogression seemingly bore no relation to changes in top peripheral T cell clonotypes. The study observed vaccine-induced immune responses in roughly 93% of patients.

The sequence was collected from a woman aged 40 to 50 with glioma. The sample in question was PBMCs, obtained from a glioma patient whose treatment included an IDH1 peptide vaccine. This rearrangement joins TRBV27 to TRBJ2-2; the D is unclear. CDR3 amino acids: CASSLSLGRTTGELFF. The CDR3 bases are TGTGCCAGCAGTTTATCGCTGGGTAGAACTACCGGGGAGCTGTTTTTT.